The 20 T cell receptor beta chains reported below all come from one sample, sequenced in a study of T cell responses to AZD1222 COVID-19 vaccine. Only in-frame clones appear in the TCRdb table, and some are missing; sequencing was by immunoSEQ multiplex PCR. The data show around 130,000 clones, approximately 90% seen once. The sequencing used peripheral blood, collected 28 days after the second AZD1222 dose. The receptors derive from an adult who received the AZD1222 COVID-19 vaccine.

This sequence joins TRBV1 and TRBJ2-7; TRBD2, the table's D call, was not compared with the DNA. TRBV1 is an annotated pseudogene. CDR3 length: 11 amino acids. The CDR3 DNA follows: TGCACCATCAAGGGAGGGTACGAGCAGTACTTC. It translates to CTIKGGYEQYF.

The V call is TRBV4-2, the J call TRBJ2-3; 9 bases agree with TRBD2. The junction had 12 bases not matched to a gene; V was cut back by 4 bases and J by 4 bases. CDR3 length equals 17 residues. Per germline, CDR1 LGHNA and CDR2 YNFKEQ. Here the CDR3 reads CASSPKDSSGASDTQYF. The CDR3 bases are TGTGCCAGCAGCCCAAAGGATTCTAGCGGGGCCTCAGATACGCAGTATTTT.

The chain links TRBV19 to TRBJ2-2, with D possibly called TRBD1 or TRBD2 (7 bases each). With 5 bases removed from V and 0 bases from J, the gap between germline ends came to 13 bases. Germline assignment: CDR1 LNHDA and CDR2 SQIVND (reference sequence). The CDR3 length is 16 residues. The CDR3 sequence is CASSVAGGANTGELFF. The CDR3 DNA follows: TGTGCCAGTAGTGTGGCAGGGGGGGCGAACACCGGGGAGCTGTTTTTT.

The chain combines TRBV5-1 with TRBJ1-4; 8 bases map to TRBD1. V was pared by 0 bases and J by 8 bases, with 6 bases of the junction left unmatched. The CDR3 has 15 residues. CDR1 SGHRS and CDR2 YFSETQ come from the germline V gene. CDR3 nucleotides: TGCGCCAGCAGCTTGGAGACAGGGGTGGGGGAAAAACTGTTTTTT. Its protein is CASSLETGVGEKLFF.

The V and J genes are TRBV9 and TRBJ2-3; perhaps D is TRBD1 or TRBD2 (5 bases each). CDR3 size: 16 residues. The germline CDR1 and CDR2 sequences are SGDLS and YYNGEE. V gave up 2 bases and J gave up 1 base, with 14 bases separating them. CDR3: CASSVDPGTRTDTQYF. CDR3 nucleotides: TGTGCCAGCAGCGTCGACCCCGGGACCCGCACAGATACGCAGTATTTT.

This chain joins TRBV7-2 and TRBJ1-2, with 12 bases lining up with TRBD1. The CDR3 consists of 17 residues. The germline gives CDR1 SGHTA, CDR2 FQGNSA. The V gene end was trimmed by 3 bases and the J gene end by 8 bases; junction bases not matched to a gene: 13. The CDR3 nucleotides are TGTGCCAGCAGCTTGGGTGTACTGGGACAGGGGGCGAGGGGCTACACCTTC. Protein product: CASSLGVLGQGARGYTF.

This chain uses TRBV7-3 with TRBJ2-3; D is ambiguous. The V and J ends lost 3 bases and 0 bases respectively, with 7 bases between them. The CDR3 sequence is 14 residues long. Germline-derived CDR1 and CDR2 are SGHTA and FQGTGA. CDR3 sequence: CASSLGRSTDTQYF. The CDR3 DNA reads TGTGCCAGCAGCTTGGGCCGAAGCACAGATACGCAGTATTTT.

This chain uses TRBV6-6 with TRBJ1-5; 7 nucleotides line up with TRBD1. The V segment lost 5 bases and the J segment 7 bases; nucleotides outside the gene matches: 11. The CDR3 spans 15 residues. CDR1 and CDR2 from the germline V gene are MNHNY and SVGAGI (reference sequence). The CDR3 spells CASSDPTGISQPQHF. CDR3 nucleotides: TGTGCCAGCAGTGACCCGACAGGGATAAGCCAGCCCCAGCATTTT.

The J gene is TRBJ1-1, the V gene TRBV11-3; no clear D. The CDR3 is 14 amino acids. CDR1 is SGHNT and CDR2 is YENEEA in the germline V gene. Trimming left V 1 base short and J 7 bases short, with 13 bases between. DNA of the CDR3: TGTGCCAGCAGCTTAGGGACTGCGGGAGGTGAAGCTTTCTTT. Encoded protein: CASSLGTAGGEAFF.

The J gene is TRBJ1-2, the V gene TRBV24-1; no clear D. V was pared by 5 bases and J by 5 bases, with 8 bases between. The CDR3 is 12 amino acids. Germline V CDR1 and CDR2: KGHDR, SFDVKD. The CDR3 bases are TGTGCCACCAGTGGGGGAGTATATGGCTACACCTTC. Its translation is CATSGGVYGYTF.

The CDR3 DNA reads TGTGCCACCAGTGACCCCAGCGGGGGGGCCGGGGATGAGCAGTTCTTC. This codes for CATSDPSGGAGDEQFF. V gene TRBV24-1 combines with J gene TRBJ2-1, with TRBD2 matching over 10 bases. Germline CDR1 and CDR2: KGHDR and SFDVKD. V lost 4 bases to trimming and J lost 8 bases; unmatched junction nucleotides: 10. This CDR3 region has 16 residues.

This chain uses TRBV14 with TRBJ1-1, with D possibly TRBD1 on 6 matching bases. The CDR3 runs to 15 residues. CDR1 is SGHDN, CDR2 FVKESK, per germline. The V end lost 4 bases, the J end lost 1 base, and 13 bases lay between the germline ends. The CDR3 is CASSRPGTTNTEAFF. The CDR3, as DNA: TGTGCCAGCAGCCGACCCGGGACAACGAACACTGAAGCTTTCTTT.

The rearrangement uses TRBV29-1 and TRBJ1-2, with D uncertain. CDR3 length: 14 residues. The V end was cut by 0 bases, the J end by 4 bases, with 12 bases between. Per the germline V gene, CDR1 is SQVTM and CDR2 is ANQGSEA. This CDR3 reads CSVEDAGLRYGYTF. The CDR3 nucleotides read TGCAGCGTTGAAGATGCCGGCCTCCGCTATGGCTACACCTTC.

This clone was picked up one time. The chain has TRBV5-4 and TRBJ2-7; the D is unclear. The germline V gene has CDR1 SGHNT and CDR2 YYREEE (reference sequence). With 1 base removed from V and 4 bases from J, the gap between germline ends came to 9 bases. This CDR3 has 13 residues. CDR3 region: CASSLTNSYEQYF. CDR3 coding DNA: TGTGCCAGCAGCTTGACCAATTCGTACGAGCAGTACTTC.

The gene calls are TRBV5-6 and TRBJ1-2; D is unresolved. V lost 0 bases, J lost 1 base, and 10 bases lay in between. Germline assignment: CDR1 SGHDT and CDR2 YYEEEE. The CDR3 sequence is 15 residues long. Here the CDR3 reads CASSLGAALNYGYTF. The CDR3 bases are TGTGCCAGCAGCTTGGGAGCAGCTCTTAACTATGGCTACACCTTC.

The chain uses TRBV11-3 and TRBJ2-2, with a tentative D call TRBD2 (7 bases). The CDR3 extends over 15 amino acids. Germline CDR1 is SGHNT and CDR2 is YENEEA. Trimming shortened V by 3 bases and J by 4 bases, and 12 bases separated the two germline ends. The CDR3 DNA follows: TGTGCCAGCAGCTTGGCGGGGGCAGGCACCGGGGAGCTGTTTTTT. Translated: CASSLAGAGTGELFF.

This clone was observed a handful of times. The chain uses TRBV21-1 and TRBJ1-6. TRBV21-1 is annotated as a pseudogene. The CDR3 has 17 residues. CDR3 DNA sequence: TGTGCCAGCAGCAAATATCGGTGGAGTGGGTATAATTCACCCCTCCACTTT. It yields the protein CASSKYRWSGYNSPLHF.

With regard to this clone: At the DNA level, this CDR3 is encoded by other sequences in the same sample as well. The V gene is TRBV3-1 (or the pseudogene TRBV3-2), the J gene TRBJ1-4; 7 bases map to TRBD1. Germline loops: CDR1 LGHDT, CDR2 YNNKEL (reference sequence). Losses at the gene ends were 5 bases for V and 5 bases for J; bases not matched to a gene: 8. The CDR3 is 15 amino acids. The CDR3, as DNA: TGTGCCAGCAGCAAGACAGGGTCGGTCAATGAAAAACTGTTTTTT. Translation: CASSKTGSVNEKLFF.

The chain carries TRBV3-1 (or the pseudogene TRBV3-2) and TRBJ1-1; D not certain. The CDR3 sequence is 13 residues long. Trimming removed 7 bases at V and 2 bases at J, with 11 bases between. Germline lookup yields CDR1 LGHDT and CDR2 YNNKEL (reference sequence). Written as DNA, the CDR3 is TGTGCCAGCACCCAGGCCAGTAACACTGAAGCTTTCTTT. Residues: CASTQASNTEAFF.

The chain joins TRBV7-9 to TRBJ1-3; possible D gene TRBD1, 5 bases. Trimming took 1 base from V and 0 from J, leaving 16 bases between them. Germline CDR1 reads SEHNR; CDR2 reads FQNEAQ (reference sequence). This CDR3 contains 18 residues. For the CDR3, the DNA is TGTGCCAGCAGCTTAGTAAGCAGGGCGTCGGGCTCTGGAAACACCATATATTTT. Translation: CASSLVSRASGSGNTIYF. The full variable domain, with the rest looked up from reference TRBV7-9 and TRBJ1-3, is DTGVSQNPRHKITKRGQNVTFRCDPISEHNRLYWYRQTLGQGPEFLTYFQNEAQLEKSRLLSDRFSAERPKGSFSTLEIQRTEQGDSAMYLCASSLVSRASGSGNTIYFGEGSWLTVV.